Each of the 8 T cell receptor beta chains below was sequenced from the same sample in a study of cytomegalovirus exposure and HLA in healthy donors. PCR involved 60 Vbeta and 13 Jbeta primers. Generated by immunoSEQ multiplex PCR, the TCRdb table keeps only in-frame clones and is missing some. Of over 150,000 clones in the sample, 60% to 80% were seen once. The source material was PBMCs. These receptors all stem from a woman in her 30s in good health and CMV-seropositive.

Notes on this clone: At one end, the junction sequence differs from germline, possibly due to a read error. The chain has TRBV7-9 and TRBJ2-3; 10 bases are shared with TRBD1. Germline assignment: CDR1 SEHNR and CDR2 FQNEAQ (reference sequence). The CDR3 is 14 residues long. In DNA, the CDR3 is TGTTCCAGCAGCCAGACAGGGGGCGAAGATACGCAGTATTTT. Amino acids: CSSSQTGGEDTQYF.

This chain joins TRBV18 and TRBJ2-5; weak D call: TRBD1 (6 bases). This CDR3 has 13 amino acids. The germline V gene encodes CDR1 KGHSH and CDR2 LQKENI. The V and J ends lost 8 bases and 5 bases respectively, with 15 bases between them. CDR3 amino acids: CASDTGLGETQYF. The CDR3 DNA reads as TGTGCCAGCGACACAGGGCTTGGGGAGACCCAGTACTTC.

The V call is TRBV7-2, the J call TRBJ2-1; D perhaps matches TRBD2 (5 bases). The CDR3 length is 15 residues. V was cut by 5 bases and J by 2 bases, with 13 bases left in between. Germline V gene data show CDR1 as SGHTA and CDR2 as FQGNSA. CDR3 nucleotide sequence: TGTGCCAGCAGCCCGTGGACTGAAACCTACAATGAGCAGTTCTTC. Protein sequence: CASSPWTETYNEQFF.

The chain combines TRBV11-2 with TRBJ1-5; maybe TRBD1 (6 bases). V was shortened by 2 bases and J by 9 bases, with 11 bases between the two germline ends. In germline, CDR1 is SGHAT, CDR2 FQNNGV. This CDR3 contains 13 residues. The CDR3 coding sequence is TGTGCCAGCAGCTTATTGGGACATCGGCCCCAGCATTTT. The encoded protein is CASSLLGHRPQHF.

The CDR3 is CAVLGEGTGELFF. In nucleotides, the CDR3 is TGTGCCGTTCTAGGAGAAGGCACCGGGGAGCTGTTTTTT. This sequence joins TRBV9 and TRBJ2-2; D is unresolved. Trimming left V 10 bases short and J 4 bases short, with 14 bases between. The CDR3 contains 13 residues. CDR1 and CDR2 from the germline V gene are SGDLS and YYNGEE.

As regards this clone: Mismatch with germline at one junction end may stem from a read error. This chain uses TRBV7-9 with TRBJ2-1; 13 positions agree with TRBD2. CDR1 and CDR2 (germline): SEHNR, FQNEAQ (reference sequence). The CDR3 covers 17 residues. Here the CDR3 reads CSSSLSPGLAGINEQFF. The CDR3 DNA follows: TGTTCCAGCAGCCTGTCGCCGGGACTAGCGGGAATCAATGAGCAGTTCTTC. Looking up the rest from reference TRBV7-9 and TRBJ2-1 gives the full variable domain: DTGVSQNPRHKITKRGQNVTFRCDPISEHNRLYWYRQTLGQGPEFLTYFQNEAQLEKSRLLSDRFSAERPKGSFSTLEIQRTEQGDSAMYLCSSSLSPGLAGINEQFFGPGTRLTVL.

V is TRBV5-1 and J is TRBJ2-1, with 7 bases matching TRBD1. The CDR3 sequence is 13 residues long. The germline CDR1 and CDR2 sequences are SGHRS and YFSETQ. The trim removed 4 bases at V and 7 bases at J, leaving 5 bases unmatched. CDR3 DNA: TGCGCCAGCAGCACCAGGGGGACAAATGAGCAGTTCTTC. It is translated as CASSTRGTNEQFF.

The CDR3 protein is CASSLSHGSMKTQYF. The CDR3 nucleotides are TGTGCCAGCAGTTTATCCCACGGGAGCATGAAGACCCAGTACTTC. The chain couples TRBV28 to TRBJ2-5, with D perhaps TRBD2 (6 bases). V was clipped by 1 base and J by 6 bases, with 15 bases between them. The CDR3 sequence is 15 residues long. Per the germline V gene, CDR1 is MDHEN and CDR2 is SYDVKM.